The clone carrying this T cell receptor (beta chain) was observed a handful of times. Antigen: not known. This record comes from a study of CD8+ T cells in alopecia areata. Treatment indicated: oral pan-JAK inhibitor, 5-10 mg twice daily. Cell sorting was applied to PBMCs, and CD4+ and CD8+ T cells were collected. The V gene lost 3 bases and the J gene lost 4 bases, with 9 bases spanning the gap. The CDR3 has 13 residues. Germline CDR1 is LGHNA and CDR2 is YSLEER. Regarding the study as a whole: Tofacitinib produced a significant decrease in scalp clonality and in expanded CD8+ clones among the top 100. Lesional scalp, especially alopecia totalis/universalis, showed higher clonality than normal scalp.

Extracted from the samples, RNA was reverse transcribed into cDNA to serve as the sequencing template. Produced via immunoSEQ multiplex PCR; TCRdb's table is partial and in-frame only. The table has under 350,000 clones, roughly 64% seen once. The TCR was taken from a human donor with alopecia areata. The chain is built from TRBV4-3 and TRBJ2-5; no clear D gene. Sequenced here: CD4+ T cells sorted from blood, sampled at week 24, from a patient treated with tofacitinib. CDR3 region: CASSHEKLETQYF. CDR3 DNA: TGCGCCAGCAGCCATGAGAAACTAGAGACCCAGTACTTC.